A selection of T cell receptor beta chains follows, all from one sample in a study of CD8+CD57+ T cells in acquired aplastic anemia. TCRdb reprocessed the reads via MiXCR and lists one record per CDR3 protein. Among roughly 150,000 distinct CDR3 sequences, 45% to 55% were seen once, and the ten largest hold around 2.9%. Material for sequencing was sorted CD4+, CD8+, or CD8+CD57+ T cells (not recorded which) from PBMCs. All receptors come from a human donor with aplastic anemia. CDR3s include the opening cysteine and the closing phenylalanine or tryptophan. The D gene is left open where the match is weak. Only part of the rows carry a size: once, few, many, or a class if the clone is expanded.

J gene,clone size,D gene,V gene,CDR3 DNA,CDR3 protein
TRBJ1-6,-,-,TRBV25-1,TGTGCCAGCAGTGAAACCTCCGGCTATAATCCACCCCTCCACTTT,CASSETSGYNPPLHF
TRBJ1-4,many,-,TRBV28,TGTGCCAGCAGTTTTAATGAAAAACTGTTTTTT,CASSFNEKLFF
TRBJ2-2,-,TRBD1,TRBV5-4,TGTGCCAGCAGTCAGGGACAGGGGAGGGCCGGGGAGCTGTTTTTT,CASSQGQGRAGELFF
TRBJ2-7,-,-,TRBV4-1,TGCGCCAGCAGCCAAGATATTACAGGCGTCTCCTACGAGCAGTACTTC,CASSQDITGVSYEQYF
TRBJ1-2,few,-,TRBV19,TGTGCCAGTAGGAACCCGCAGACAGCGTATGGCTACACCTTC,CASRNPQTAYGYTF
TRBJ1-2,-,-,TRBV10-3,TGTGCCATCAGTGAATACAGGGACTATGGCTACACCTTC,CAISEYRDYGYTF
TRBJ1-5,-,-,TRBV5-1,TGCGCCAGCAGCTTCGGACTGGGAGGCAATCAGCCCCAGCATTTT,CASSFGLGGNQPQHF
TRBJ1-1,-,-,TRBV7-6,TGTGCCAGCAGCTTAGCGGAAGCAGGGGAATTCACTGAAGCTTTCTTT,CASSLAEAGEFTEAFF
TRBJ2-1,many,TRBD1,TRBV9,TGTGCCAGCAGCGCGGACACAGGGGGCAGGAACAATGAGCAGTTCTTC,CASSADTGGRNNEQFF
TRBJ2-3,many,TRBD2,TRBV2,TGTGCCAGCAGAGCCGGGACTAGCGGGAGGACCCAGTATTTT,CASRAGTSGRTQYF
TRBJ2-1,many,-,TRBV7-2,TGTGCCAGCAGCTCCCCGATGGAGAATGAGCAGTTCTTC,CASSSPMENEQFF
TRBJ1-1,-,TRBD1,TRBV19,TGTGCCAGTAGTACGCCCGGGACAGGGAGAACTGAAGCTTTCTTT,CASSTPGTGRTEAFF
TRBJ1-4,-,-,TRBV7-2,TGTGCCAGCAGGGGGACGGTGAATGGTGAAAAACTGTTTTTT,CASRGTVNGEKLFF
TRBJ2-1,many,-,TRBV19,TGTGCCAGTAGTCCAGTGTCGGGGTTAAATGAGCAGTTCTTC,CASSPVSGLNEQFF
TRBJ2-2,-,TRBD2,TRBV15,TGTGCCACCAGCAGAGATTTTAGGACTAGCGTAACCGGGGAGCTGTTTTTT,CATSRDFRTSVTGELFF
TRBJ1-2,once,TRBD1,TRBV30,TGTGCCTGGAGTAGGGGGCCGGCTGGAAACACCTTC,CAWSRGPAGNTF
TRBJ1-6,many,-,TRBV30,TGTGCCTGGGAAAAAATCTATTCACCCCTCCACTTT,CAWEKIYSPLHF
TRBJ2-5,-,-,TRBV20-1,TGCAGTGCAACCTCCCTGGGCTGGGAGACCCAGTACTTC,CSATSLGWETQYF
TRBJ2-1,many,TRBD2,TRBV5-1,TGCGCCAGCCAATGGACTAGCGGGAGCAATGAGCAGTTCTTC,CASQWTSGSNEQFF
TRBJ1-2,-,-,TRBV25-1,TGTGCCAGCAGTTTGCTAGTTTCCTCTTATGGCTACACCTTC,CASSLLVSSYGYTF
TRBJ1-4,many,-,TRBV19,TGTGCCAGTAGTATCGGTCAGATTAATGAAAAACTGTTTTTT,CASSIGQINEKLFF
TRBJ1-3,many,-,TRBV12-3/TRBV12-4,TGTGCCAGCAGTTTCCGTCCAGGTGGAAACACCATATATTTT,CASSFRPGGNTIYF
TRBJ1-6,-,-,TRBV7-3,TGTGCCAGCAGCTCGCCTCTCCACTTT,CASSSPLHF
TRBJ2-2,many,-,TRBV11-2,TGTGCCAGCAGCCCCTGGGTTGCAGGCGCTACGAACACCGGGGAGCTGTTTTTT,CASSPWVAGATNTGELFF
TRBJ2-7,many,-,TRBV29-1,TGCAGCTCCAGGGACGCCCGAAGCAAGCAGTACTTC,CSSRDARSKQYF
TRBJ1-2,many,TRBD1,TRBV20-1,TGCAGTGCTAGTACCCCACAGGGGGCGGAAGGCTACACCTTC,CSASTPQGAEGYTF
TRBJ1-1,-,TRBD1,TRBV19,TGTGCCAGTAGGGACAGGGTAGGTTTAGCTGAAGCTTTCTTT,CASRDRVGLAEAFF
TRBJ1-2,-,-,TRBV29-1,TGCGCGACCAGTGCACTCGAAAACTATGGCTACACCTTC,CATSALENYGYTF
TRBJ1-2,-,-,TRBV19,TGTGCCAGTACCACCCTCGGTGGTACCTATGGCTACACCTTC,CASTTLGGTYGYTF
TRBJ1-6,few,-,TRBV10-3,TGTGCCATCAGTGAGTCAGGGATAAATTCACCCCTCCACTTT,CAISESGINSPLHF
TRBJ2-7,many,TRBD1,TRBV6-1,TGTGCCAGCAGTGCCGCGGACAGGGTCTACGAGCAGTACTTC,CASSAADRVYEQYF
TRBJ2-5,-,TRBD1,TRBV7-9,TGTGCCAGCAGCGAGACAGGGGGAGAGACCCAGTACTTC,CASSETGGETQYF
TRBJ1-2,few,TRBD1,TRBV19,TGTGCCAGTAGTCCCTCTGGGACAGGGACTGGCTACACCTTC,CASSPSGTGTGYTF
TRBJ2-3,-,-,TRBV2,TGTGCCAGCAGGGGAGCAACAGATACGCAGTATTTT,CASRGATDTQYF
TRBJ1-2,few,-,TRBV15,TGTGCCACCAGCAGAGATCGGCCGGGAAGGGGGTATGGCTACACCTTC,CATSRDRPGRGYGYTF
TRBJ2-7,few,-,TRBV20-1,TGCAGTGCTAGAGATCATCGGATCTTTTACGAGCAGTACTTC,CSARDHRIFYEQYF
TRBJ1-2,-,-,TRBV20-1,TGCAGTGCTAGAGTTGTTGACAGGCTTATTTCAAACTATGGCTACACCTTC,CSARVVDRLISNYGYTF
TRBJ1-1,-,TRBD1,TRBV2,TGTGCCAGCAGCGGGACAGGGGGCATGAACACTGAAGCTTTCTTT,CASSGTGGMNTEAFF
TRBJ2-1,once,-,TRBV15,TGTGCCACCAGCAACCGACGGGCGGAGCAGTTCTTC,CATSNRRAEQFF
TRBJ2-3,once,-,TRBV2,TGTGCCAGCCTTGGGAATACGCAGTATTTT,CASLGNTQYF
TRBJ2-3,-,TRBD1,TRBV11-1,TGTGCCAGCAGCATCAGGGGGATTTCAGGGGATACGCAGTATTTT,CASSIRGISGDTQYF
TRBJ2-1,many,TRBD1,TRBV7-9,TGTGCCAGCAGCTTTACGGGGACAGTGAGTGAGCAGTTCTTC,CASSFTGTVSEQFF
TRBJ2-7,many,-,TRBV11-2,TGTGCCAGCAGCTTCTACGAGCAGTACTTC,CASSFYEQYF